This TCR beta chain was profiled in a study of Graves' ophthalmopathy and Graves' hyperthyroidism. The study, taken as a whole, reports: Most thyroid-expanded clonotypes exceeding 0.001 frequency were also found in blood.

CDR3 length: 14 residues. Trimming took off 4 bases at V and 4 bases at J, with 15 bases between the two ends. The germline gives CDR1 SGHNT, CDR2 YYREEE (reference sequence). This clonotype was seen just once. The target antigen is unknown. RNA transcripts yielded amplified TCR beta CDR3 regions. First-round RT-PCR employed HTBI primers, with a second-round multiplex PCR after it. TCRdb ran MiXCR on the multiplex PCR reads and lists one entry per CDR3 protein. This table holds 600,000 to 950,000 distinct CDR3 sequences, 35% to 50% found once. The sequencing sample was made of peripheral blood. The chain recombines TRBV5-4 with TRBJ2-7; no clear D. The receptor was derived from an adult man with Graves' ophthalmopathy. The CDR3 nucleotides read TGTGCCAGCAGCCAAGGTAGGGCAGTATACGAGCAGTACTTC. Its protein is CASSQGRAVYEQYF. The full variable domain, in which reference TRBV5-4 and TRBJ2-7 provide the parts outside the CDR3, is ETGVTQSPTHLIKTRGQQVTLRCSSQSGHNTVSWYQQALGQGPQFIFQYYREEENGRGNFPPRFSGLQFPNYSSELNVNALELDDSALYLCASSQGRAVYEQYFGPGTRLTVT.